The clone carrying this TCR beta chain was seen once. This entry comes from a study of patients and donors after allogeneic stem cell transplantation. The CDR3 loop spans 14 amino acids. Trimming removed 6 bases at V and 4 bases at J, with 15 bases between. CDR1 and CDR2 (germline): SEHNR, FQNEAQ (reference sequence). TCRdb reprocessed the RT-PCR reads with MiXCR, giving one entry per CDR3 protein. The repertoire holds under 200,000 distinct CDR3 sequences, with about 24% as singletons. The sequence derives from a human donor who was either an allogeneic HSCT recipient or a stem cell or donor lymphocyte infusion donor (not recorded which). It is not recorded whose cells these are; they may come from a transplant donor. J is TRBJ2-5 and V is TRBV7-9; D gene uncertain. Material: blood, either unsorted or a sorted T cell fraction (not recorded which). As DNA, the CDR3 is TGTGCCAGCAGTCCGCCCCGCCTTTCAGAGACCCAGTACTTC. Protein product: CASSPPRLSETQYF.